The T cell receptor (beta chain) described here comes from a study of T-cell reconstitution after alpha-beta-depleted transplantation in children. Findings and limits, study-wide: Fresh T-cell production supplied most of the T-cell counts and diversity seen one year after transplant.

Points on this clonotype: Its specificity is unknown.

Unique molecular identifiers featured in how the TCRbeta library was prepared. TCRdb fed the PCR reads into MiXCR, producing one record per CDR3 protein. Of 45,000 to 60,000 distinct CDR3 sequences detected, roughly 50% appear once; the ten largest clones hold around two fifths. This receptor was obtained from a boy in the first two years of life with SCID, due to receive a stem cell transplant. Sequences were derived from peripheral blood, sampled before TCRalphabeta/CD19-depleted stem cell transplant.

Here the CDR3 reads CSASKNEQFF. CDR3 coding DNA: TGCAGTGCTAGTAAGAATGAGCAGTTCTTC. The rearrangement joins TRBV20-1 to TRBJ2-1; D gene uncertain. Germline CDR1 DFQATT, CDR2 SNEGSKA (reference sequence). V gave up 3 bases and J gave up 7 bases, with 4 bases separating them. CDR3 length: 10 residues.